The rows below give T cell receptor beta chains drawn from one sample of a study of blood T cells in healthy people across ages. TCRdb analysed the 5' RACE reads with MiXCR anew, one entry per CDR3 protein. The table lists about 900,000 distinct CDR3 sequences, about 48% of them singletons. Sample: blood. These receptor sequences come from a man aged 25-45 years in good health. CDR3s include the opening cysteine and the closing phenylalanine or tryptophan.

j_call,v_call,cdr3_aa
TRBJ2-1,TRBV5-1,CASSNSGGPEQFF
TRBJ1-2,TRBV20-1,CSARTPGTVNYGYTF
TRBJ2-3,TRBV5-1,CASRKRGTDTQYF
TRBJ2-3,TRBV7-9,CASSLGASGADTQYF
TRBJ2-1,TRBV14,CASSQAGGLLNNEQFF
TRBJ2-1,TRBV29-1,CSGRDGYYNEQFF
TRBJ1-5,TRBV27,CASSSQTAMGNQPQHF
TRBJ2-1,TRBV7-2,CASSLVSSWYNEQFF
TRBJ2-1,TRBV6-6,CACSYSPLTGVYNEQFF
.,TRBV6-4,CASGVDSSYEQYF
TRBJ1-2,TRBV4-2,CASSQDRRNYGYTF
TRBJ2-5,TRBV6-2/TRBV6-3,CASSGTRVTGTQYF
TRBJ2-7,TRBV14,CASRLQGSSYEQYF
TRBJ2-7,TRBV3-1,CASSQGARGSYEQYF
TRBJ1-5,TRBV4-3,CASSQDAGGSGRQLQHF
.,TRBV6-2/TRBV6-3,CASSTRTYEQYF
TRBJ1-2,TRBV29-1,CSVETGNWGYTF